These 3 T cell receptor beta chains came from one sample sequenced in a study of human T cells and chemical hapten exposure. The time point was: patch test 1, 2 weeks after DPC sensitization. Indicated treatment: therapeutic diphenylcyclopropenone sensitization with weekly scalp DPC. MiXCR was run by TCRdb on the RACE reads, yielding one entry per CDR3 protein. The table lists roughly 82,000 distinct CDR3 sequences, 12% of them singletons. The starting material was whole blood, obtained in connection with sensitization to the hapten diphenylcyclopropenone (DPC). These receptors originate from a woman aged 60-70 years with alopecia areata. Some clones in this sample may be carry-over from other donors' samples.

Details on this clonotype: A much larger clone lies a single base off, so this may be a read error. V usage is TRBV7-9 and J usage is TRBJ1-1; no firm D call. This CDR3 is 14 amino acids long. The V gene's germline CDR1 is SEHNR and CDR2 FQNEAQ (reference sequence). The chain's CDR3 is CASSLMSRNTEAYF. Written as DNA, the CDR3 is TGTGCCAGCAGCTTAATGAGCAGGAACACTGAAGCTTACTTT.

This chain joins TRBV27 and TRBJ1-5; perhaps TRBD1 as D (6 bases). The CDR3 loop spans 13 amino acids. Trimming shortened V by 6 bases and J by 3 bases, and 9 bases separated the two germline ends. Germline V gene data show CDR1 as MNHEY and CDR2 as SMNVEV (reference sequence). CDR3 loop: CASRRQDNQPQHF. The CDR3 DNA reads TGTGCCAGCAGAAGACAGGACAATCAGCCCCAGCATTTT.

The chain is built from TRBV11-1 and TRBJ2-2; D is unclear. The CDR3 totals 14 residues. CDR1 is SGHAT, CDR2 FQDESV, per germline (reference sequence). The germline V and J ends were trimmed by 4 bases and 2 bases, with 8 bases remaining between them. The CDR3 DNA sequence: TGTGCCAGCAGCTCTGAAGTCAACACCGGGGAGCTGTTTTTT. The encoded protein is CASSSEVNTGELFF.